Included here is one T cell receptor beta chain sequence, with context. Its antigen remains unidentified. One end of the junction varies from germline; a read error may be responsible. The sample originates from a study of breast tumors, draining lymph nodes, adjacent tissues. Study-level results: Data fit most tumor T cells coming from lymph node, expanding in tumor.

TCRdb used MiXCR to reprocess the multiplex PCR reads, holding one entry per CDR3 protein. The repertoire has some 170,000 distinct CDR3 sequences, 30% to 40% of them found once; the top ten carry more than 3.5%. Axillary draining lymph nodes of breast cancer patients supplied the node samples. The receptor was isolated from a female donor with breast cancer. Some clones in this sample may be carry-over from other donors' samples. The sequenced sample was axillary lymph node tissue.

CDR3 bases: TGTGCCAGCAGCCTAGGGGGGGGAGGAGATACGCAGTATTTT. It is translated as CASSLGGGGDTQYF. The V gene is TRBV13, the J gene TRBJ2-3, with D possibly matching TRBD2 (7 bases). This CDR3 comprises 14 residues. The V gene's germline CDR1 is PRHDT and CDR2 FYEKMQ (reference sequence).